This T cell receptor beta chain was sequenced for a study of blood T cell repertoires in COVID-19. Looking at the study overall: Sources were T cells, B-cell-depleted T cells, or PBMCs; the material itself was cDNA or gDNA.

Using immunoSEQ multiplex PCR, the repertoire was profiled, and TCRdb retains in-frame clones only, with some absent. Of about 190,000 clones listed, more than 70% are singletons. Participants were aged roughly 18 to 89 years, lived in over 20 US areas, and enrolled virtually. The junction had 6 bases not matched to a gene; V was cut back by 6 bases and J by 3 bases. The CDR3 totals 14 residues. Germline V gene sequence: CDR1 MDHEN, CDR2 SYDVKM. V is TRBV28 and J is TRBJ2-3, with 7 bases identical to TRBD2. The TCR comes from a man aged 35-49 years with acute COVID-19. The specimen sequenced was PBMCs or T cells enriched from blood (not recorded which). This chain's CDR3 is CASRRGSSTDTQYF. CDR3 coding DNA: TGTGCCAGCAGACGCGGGAGTTCAACAGATACGCAGTATTTT.